This TCR beta chain came from a study of cytomegalovirus exposure and HLA in healthy donors. The PCR had 60 Vbeta and 13 Jbeta primers. Libraries were prepared by immunoSEQ multiplex PCR; TCRdb keeps only in-frame clonotypes and omits some of them. The table includes around 110,000 clones, 50% to 65% detected once. This clone came up a few times. Per the germline V gene, CDR1 is MDHEN and CDR2 is SYDVKM. V lost 1 base, J lost 4 bases, and 11 bases lay in between. CDR3 length: 14 amino acids. The chain uses TRBV28 and TRBJ2-7; D call uncertain. The source material was PBMCs. This TCR came from a woman aged 40 to 49 in good health and CMV-seropositive. The CDR3 bases are TGTGCCAGCAGTTTATATGACTCCTCATACGAGCAGTACTTC. It encodes CASSLYDSSYEQYF.